This TCR beta chain emerged from a study of blood T cell repertoires in COVID-19. Whole-study context: Collection of acute and convalescent COVID-19 samples took place in the United States, Italy and Spain.

In germline, CDR1 is LGHNA, CDR2 YNFKEQ. V was clipped by 2 bases and J by 8 bases; unmatched bases: 6. There are 16 residues in the CDR3. Original data processing: Estimation of nucleated cell counts relied on the amplification of reference gene primers. The data were produced by immunoSEQ multiplex PCR, yet TCRdb's version contains in-frame clones alone and is incomplete. That table furnishes V, J and clone size, whereas the DNA furnished D and trimming. The sample has fewer than 250,000 clones, more than 85% seen once. What was sequenced was peripheral blood. The receptor was derived from a man between 25 and 39 years old with acute or convalescent COVID-19. This chain connects TRBV4-2 to TRBJ2-1; 13 nucleotides line up with TRBD2. The CDR3 region has the DNA TGTGCCAGCAGCCAACCCATAGGACTAGCGGGAGATGAGCAGTTCTTC. Encoded protein: CASSQPIGLAGDEQFF.